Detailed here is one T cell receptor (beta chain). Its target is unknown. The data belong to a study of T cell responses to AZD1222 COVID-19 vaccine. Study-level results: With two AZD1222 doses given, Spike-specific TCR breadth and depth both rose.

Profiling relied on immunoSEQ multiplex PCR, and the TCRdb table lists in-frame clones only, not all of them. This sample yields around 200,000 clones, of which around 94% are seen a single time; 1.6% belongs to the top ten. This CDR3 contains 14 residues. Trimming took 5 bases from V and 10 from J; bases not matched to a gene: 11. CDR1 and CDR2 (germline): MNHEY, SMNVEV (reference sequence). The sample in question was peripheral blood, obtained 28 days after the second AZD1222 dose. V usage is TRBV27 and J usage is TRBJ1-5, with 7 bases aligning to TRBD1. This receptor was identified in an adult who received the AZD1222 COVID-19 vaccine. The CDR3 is CASSMTQTGIPQHF. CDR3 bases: TGTGCCAGCAGTATGACTCAGACAGGGATCCCCCAGCATTTT.